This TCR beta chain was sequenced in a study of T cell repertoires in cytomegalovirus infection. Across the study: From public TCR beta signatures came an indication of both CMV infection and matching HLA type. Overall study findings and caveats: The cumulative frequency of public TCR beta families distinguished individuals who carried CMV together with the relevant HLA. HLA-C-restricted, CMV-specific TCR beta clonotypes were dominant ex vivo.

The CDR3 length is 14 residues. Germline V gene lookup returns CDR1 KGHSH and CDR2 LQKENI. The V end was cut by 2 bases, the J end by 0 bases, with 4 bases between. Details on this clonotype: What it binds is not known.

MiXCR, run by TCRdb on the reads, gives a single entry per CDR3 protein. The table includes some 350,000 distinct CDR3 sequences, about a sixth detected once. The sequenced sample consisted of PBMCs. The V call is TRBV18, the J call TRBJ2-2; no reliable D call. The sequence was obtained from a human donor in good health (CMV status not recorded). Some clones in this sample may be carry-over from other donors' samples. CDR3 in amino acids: CASSPKANTGELFF. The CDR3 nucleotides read TGTGCCAGCTCACCAAAGGCGAACACCGGGGAGCTGTTTTTT.